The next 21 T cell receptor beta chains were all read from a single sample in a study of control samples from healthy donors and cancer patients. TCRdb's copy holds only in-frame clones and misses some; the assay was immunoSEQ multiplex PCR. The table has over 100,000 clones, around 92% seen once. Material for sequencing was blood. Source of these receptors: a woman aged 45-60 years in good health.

The CDR3 DNA is TGTGCCAGCAGCTTTTGGGAGATCGATGAGCAGTTCTTC. It codes for CASSFWEIDEQFF. The chain recombines TRBV11-2 with TRBJ2-1; TRBD2 might be the D (5 bases). The germline V gene has CDR1 SGHAT and CDR2 FQNNGV. V lost 3 bases and J 8 bases, leaving 11 bases between the germline ends. This CDR3 region has 13 residues.

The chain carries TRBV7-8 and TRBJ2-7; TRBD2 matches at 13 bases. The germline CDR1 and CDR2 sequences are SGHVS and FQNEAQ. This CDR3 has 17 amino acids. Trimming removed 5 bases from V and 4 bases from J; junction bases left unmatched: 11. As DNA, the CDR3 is TGTGCCAGCAGCCGGGGACTAGCGGGAACTAGAACGTACGAGCAGTACTTC. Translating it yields CASSRGLAGTRTYEQYF.

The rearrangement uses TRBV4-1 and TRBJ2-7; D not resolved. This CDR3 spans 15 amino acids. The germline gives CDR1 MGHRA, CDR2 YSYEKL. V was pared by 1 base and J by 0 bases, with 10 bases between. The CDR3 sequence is CASSQAQFSSYEQYF. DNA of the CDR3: TGCGCCAGCAGCCAAGCGCAGTTTTCCTCCTACGAGCAGTACTTC.

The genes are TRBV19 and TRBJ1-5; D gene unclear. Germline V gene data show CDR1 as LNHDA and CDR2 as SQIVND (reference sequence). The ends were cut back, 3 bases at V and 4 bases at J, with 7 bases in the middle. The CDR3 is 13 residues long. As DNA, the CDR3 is TGTGCCAGTAGTATTACCGATAATCAGCCCCAGCATTTT. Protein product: CASSITDNQPQHF. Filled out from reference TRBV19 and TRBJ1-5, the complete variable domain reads DGGITQSPKYLFRKEGQNVTLSCEQNLNHDAMYWYRQDPGQGLRLIYYSQIVNDFQKGDIAEGYSVSREKKESFPLTVTSAQKNPTAFYLCASSITDNQPQHFGDGTRLSIL.

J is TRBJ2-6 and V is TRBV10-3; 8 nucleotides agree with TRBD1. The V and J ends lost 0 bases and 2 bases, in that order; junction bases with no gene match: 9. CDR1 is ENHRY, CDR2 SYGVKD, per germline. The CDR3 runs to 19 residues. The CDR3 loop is CAISESGTGRVAGANVLTF. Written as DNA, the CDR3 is TGTGCCATCAGTGAGTCAGGGACAGGTAGGGTAGCTGGGGCCAACGTCCTGACTTTC.

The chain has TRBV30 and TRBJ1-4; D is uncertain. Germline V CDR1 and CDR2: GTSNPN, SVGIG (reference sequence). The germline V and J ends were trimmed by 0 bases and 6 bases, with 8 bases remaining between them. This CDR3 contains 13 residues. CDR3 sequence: CAWSVLGYEKLFF. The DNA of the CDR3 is TGTGCCTGGAGTGTATTGGGTTATGAAAAACTGTTTTTT.

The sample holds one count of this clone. The CDR3 is CASSPASGNTEAFF. CDR3 DNA sequence: TGTGCCAGCAGCCCAGCGTCAGGGAACACTGAAGCTTTCTTT. The chain is built from TRBV4-2 and TRBJ1-1; D is unclear. Trimming removed 4 bases from V and 1 base from J, with 10 bases in between. The CDR3 has 14 residues. Germline-derived CDR1 and CDR2 are LGHNA and YNFKEQ.

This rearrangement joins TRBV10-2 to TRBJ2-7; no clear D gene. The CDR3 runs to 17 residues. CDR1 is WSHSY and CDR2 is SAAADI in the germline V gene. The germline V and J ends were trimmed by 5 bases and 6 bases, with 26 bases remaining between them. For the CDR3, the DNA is TGCGCCAGCAGTCCCACCGCCGGGTTTATCGGTCCCTCCGAGCAGTACTTC. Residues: CASSPTAGFIGPSEQYF.

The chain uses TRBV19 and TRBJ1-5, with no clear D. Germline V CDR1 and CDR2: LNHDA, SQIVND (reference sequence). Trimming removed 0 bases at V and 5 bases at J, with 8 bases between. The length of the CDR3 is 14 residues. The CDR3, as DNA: TGTGCCAGTAGTATAGAACTCAGCCATCAGCCCCAGCATTTT. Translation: CASSIELSHQPQHF.

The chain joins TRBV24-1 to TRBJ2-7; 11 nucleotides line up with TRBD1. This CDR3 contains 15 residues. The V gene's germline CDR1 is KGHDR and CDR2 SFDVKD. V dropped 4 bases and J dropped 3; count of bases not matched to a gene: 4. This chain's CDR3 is CATSDPGTGGYEQYF. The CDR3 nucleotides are TGTGCCACCAGTGACCCCGGGACAGGGGGCTACGAGCAGTACTTC.

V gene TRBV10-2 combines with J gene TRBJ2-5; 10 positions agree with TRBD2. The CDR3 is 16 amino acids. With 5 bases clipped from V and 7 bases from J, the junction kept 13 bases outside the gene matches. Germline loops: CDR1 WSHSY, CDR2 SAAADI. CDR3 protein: CASSFSSGSGQGTQYF. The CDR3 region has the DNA TGCGCCAGCAGTTTTTCTAGCGGGAGTGGGCAGGGGACCCAGTACTTC.

In nucleotides, the CDR3 is TGTGCCAGCAGCTTAGGGGAGGGCCCCCAGCATTTT. Amino acid sequence: CASSLGEGPQHF. The chain recombines TRBV7-9 with TRBJ1-5; the D is unclear. Germline CDR1 and CDR2: SEHNR and FQNEAQ (reference sequence). The CDR3 length is 12 residues. Trimming shortened V by 1 base and J by 10 bases, and 8 bases separated the two germline ends.

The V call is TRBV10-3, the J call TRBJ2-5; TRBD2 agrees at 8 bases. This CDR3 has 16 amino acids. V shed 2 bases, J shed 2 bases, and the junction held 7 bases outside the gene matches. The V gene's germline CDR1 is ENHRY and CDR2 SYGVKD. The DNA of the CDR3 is TGTGCCATCAGTGAGGCCATAGCGGGGCCGCAAGAGACCCAGTACTTC. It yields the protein CAISEAIAGPQETQYF.

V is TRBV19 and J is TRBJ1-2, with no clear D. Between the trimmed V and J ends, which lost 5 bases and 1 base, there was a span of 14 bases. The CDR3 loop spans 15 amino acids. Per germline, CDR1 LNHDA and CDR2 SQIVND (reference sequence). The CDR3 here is CASSPPGFINYGYTF. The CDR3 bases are TGTGCCAGTAGTCCGCCGGGTTTCATTAACTATGGCTACACCTTC.

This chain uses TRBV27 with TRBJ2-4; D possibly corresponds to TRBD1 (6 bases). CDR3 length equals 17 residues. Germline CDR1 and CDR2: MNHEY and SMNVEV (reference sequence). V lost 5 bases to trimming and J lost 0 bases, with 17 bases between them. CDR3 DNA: TGTGCCAGCAGTCCTCGCTCCGGGACACTAGCCAAAAACATTCAGTACTTC. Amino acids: CASSPRSGTLAKNIQYF.

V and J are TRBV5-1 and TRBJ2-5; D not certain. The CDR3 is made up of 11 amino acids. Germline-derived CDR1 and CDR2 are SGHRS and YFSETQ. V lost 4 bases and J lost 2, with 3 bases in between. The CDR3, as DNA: TGCGCCAGCAGCGATCAAGAGACCCAGTACTTC. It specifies CASSDQETQYF.

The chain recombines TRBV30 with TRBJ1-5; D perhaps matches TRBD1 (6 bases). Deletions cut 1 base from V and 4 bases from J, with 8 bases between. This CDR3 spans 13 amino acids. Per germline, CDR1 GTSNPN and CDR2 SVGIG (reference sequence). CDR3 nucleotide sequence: TGTGCCTGGAGTGCTCAGGGGAATCAGCCCCAGCATTTT. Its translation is CAWSAQGNQPQHF.

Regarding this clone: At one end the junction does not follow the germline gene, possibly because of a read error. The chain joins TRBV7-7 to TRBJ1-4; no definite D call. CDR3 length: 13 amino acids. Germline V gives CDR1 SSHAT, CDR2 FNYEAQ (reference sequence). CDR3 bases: TGTGCTAGCAGCCCTCAACTCGGCGAAAAACTGTTTTTT. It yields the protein CASSPQLGEKLFF. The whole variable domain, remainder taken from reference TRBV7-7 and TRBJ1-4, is GAGVSQSPRYKVTKRGQDVTLRCDPISSHATLYWYQQALGQGPEFLTYFNYEAQPDKSGLPSDRFSAERPEGSISTLTIQRTEQRDSAMYRCASSPQLGEKLFFGSGTQLSVL.

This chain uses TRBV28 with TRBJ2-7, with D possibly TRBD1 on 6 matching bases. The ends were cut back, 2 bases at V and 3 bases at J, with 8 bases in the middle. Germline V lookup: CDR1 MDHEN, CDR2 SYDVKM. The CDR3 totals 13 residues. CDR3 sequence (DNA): TGTGCCAGCAGTTTAACAGGGATCTACGAGCAGTACTTC. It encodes CASSLTGIYEQYF.

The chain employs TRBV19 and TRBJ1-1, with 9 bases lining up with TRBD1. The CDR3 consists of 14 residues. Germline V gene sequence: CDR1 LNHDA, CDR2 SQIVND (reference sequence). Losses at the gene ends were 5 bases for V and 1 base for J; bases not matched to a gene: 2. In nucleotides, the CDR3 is TGTGCCAGTAGTGGGACAGGGAGGAACACTGAAGCTTTCTTT. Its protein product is CASSGTGRNTEAFF.

The CDR3 coding sequence is TGTGCCAGCAGCTTGTGGAAGGGAGCTAGCCCCCTCCACTTT. Its translation is CASSLWKGASPLHF. V and J are TRBV5-6 and TRBJ1-6; D not certain. Germline CDR1 reads SGHDT; CDR2 reads YYEEEE. CDR3 length: 14 amino acids. Trimming left V 1 base short and J 13 bases short, with 15 bases between.